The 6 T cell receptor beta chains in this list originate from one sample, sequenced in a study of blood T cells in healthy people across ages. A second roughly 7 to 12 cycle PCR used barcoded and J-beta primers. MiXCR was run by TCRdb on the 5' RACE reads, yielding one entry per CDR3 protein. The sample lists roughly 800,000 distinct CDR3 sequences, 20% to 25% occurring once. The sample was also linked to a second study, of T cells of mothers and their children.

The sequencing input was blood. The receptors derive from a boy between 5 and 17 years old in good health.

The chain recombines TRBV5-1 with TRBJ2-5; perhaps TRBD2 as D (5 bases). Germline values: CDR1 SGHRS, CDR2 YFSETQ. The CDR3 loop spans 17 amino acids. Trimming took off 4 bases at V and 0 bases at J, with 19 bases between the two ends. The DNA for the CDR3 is TGCGCCAGCAGCCCGGGAAGTCAGGTCGGGTACCAAGAGACCCAGTACTTC. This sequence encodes CASSPGSQVGYQETQYF.

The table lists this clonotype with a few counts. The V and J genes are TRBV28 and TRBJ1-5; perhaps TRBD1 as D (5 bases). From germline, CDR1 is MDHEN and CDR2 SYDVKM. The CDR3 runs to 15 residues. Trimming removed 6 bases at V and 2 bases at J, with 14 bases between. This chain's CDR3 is CASSSGGVGNQPQHF. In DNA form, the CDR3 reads TGTGCCAGCAGCTCCGGGGGGGTTGGCAATCAGCCCCAGCATTTT.

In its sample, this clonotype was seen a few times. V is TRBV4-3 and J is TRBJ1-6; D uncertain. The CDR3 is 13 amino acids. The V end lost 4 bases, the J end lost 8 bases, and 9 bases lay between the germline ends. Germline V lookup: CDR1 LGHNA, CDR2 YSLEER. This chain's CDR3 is CASSPDEHSPLHF. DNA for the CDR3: TGCGCCAGCAGCCCAGACGAGCATTCACCCCTCCACTTT.

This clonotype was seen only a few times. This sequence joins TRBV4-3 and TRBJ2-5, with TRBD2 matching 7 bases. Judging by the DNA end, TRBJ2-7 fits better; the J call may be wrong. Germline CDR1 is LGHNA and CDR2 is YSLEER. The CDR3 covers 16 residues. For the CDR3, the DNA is TGCGCCAGCAGCCAAGAGGGAGGGGCGTTTGGCCACGAGCAGTACTTC. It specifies CASSQEGGAFGHEQYF.

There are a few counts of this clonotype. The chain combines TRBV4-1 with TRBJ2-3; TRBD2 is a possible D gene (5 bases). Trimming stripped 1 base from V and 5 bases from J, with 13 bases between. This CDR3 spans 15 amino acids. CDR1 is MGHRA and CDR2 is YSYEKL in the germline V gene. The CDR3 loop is CASSQGPGIGDTQYF. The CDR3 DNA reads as TGCGCCAGCAGCCAAGGTCCCGGGATCGGAGATACGCAGTATTTT.

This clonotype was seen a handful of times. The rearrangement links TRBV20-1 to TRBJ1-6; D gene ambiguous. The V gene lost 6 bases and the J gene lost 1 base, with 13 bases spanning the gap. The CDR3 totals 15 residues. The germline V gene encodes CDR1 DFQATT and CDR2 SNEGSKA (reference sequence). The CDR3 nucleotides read TGCAGTGCCACTCGACCCCGGTCCTATAATTCACCCCTCCACTTT. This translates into CSATRPRSYNSPLHF.